A selection of T cell receptor beta chains follows, all from one sample in a study of T cells expressing NK-cell markers. From its re-call of the 5' RACE reads, TCRdb lists each CDR3 protein once, without DNA. The listing contains about 150,000 distinct CDR3 sequences. The sample consisted of blood T cells: a sorted CD56 or NKG2C T cell subset, CD4+ or CD8+ T cells, or bulk PBMC T cells (not recorded which). The receptor set was obtained from a man aged 18-69 years in good health. CDR3s include the opening cysteine and the closing phenylalanine or tryptophan.

v_call: TRBV20-1
j_call: TRBJ1-6
cdr3_aa: CSARAGDNSPLHF

v_call: TRBV20-1
j_call: TRBJ2-1
cdr3_aa: CSARDLAGVSYNEQFF

v_call: TRBV20-1
j_call: TRBJ1-6
cdr3_aa: CSALDPGSPLHF

v_call: TRBV3-1
j_call: TRBJ2-7
cdr3_aa: CASSQVTGTKETYEQYF

v_call: TRBV10-3
j_call: TRBJ1-2
cdr3_aa: CAISGQEYGYTF

v_call: TRBV6-5
j_call: TRBJ1-5
cdr3_aa: CASRTSWYSNQPQHF

v_call: TRBV12-3/TRBV12-4
j_call: TRBJ2-1
cdr3_aa: CASYPPAGQGFSNEQFF

v_call: TRBV12-3/TRBV12-4
j_call: TRBJ2-5
cdr3_aa: CASSFEASQETQYF

v_call: TRBV9
j_call: TRBJ2-1
cdr3_aa: CASSARQTTYNEQFF

v_call: TRBV6-5
j_call: TRBJ1-1
cdr3_aa: CASRPLEGVKDTEAFF

v_call: TRBV29-1
j_call: TRBJ2-2
cdr3_aa: CSVDETGLTGELFF

v_call: TRBV7-9
j_call: TRBJ1-6
cdr3_aa: CASSLTSGYNSPLHF

v_call: TRBV11-1
j_call: TRBJ2-7
cdr3_aa: CASSSGTGNDEQYF

v_call: TRBV7-9
j_call: TRBJ2-3
cdr3_aa: CASTTVPGLAGADTQYF

v_call: TRBV6-2/TRBV6-3
j_call: TRBJ2-7
cdr3_aa: CASSHNLEAVSYEQYF

v_call: TRBV28
j_call: TRBJ2-7
cdr3_aa: CASRHRDRGTYEQYF

v_call: TRBV20-1
j_call: TRBJ2-1
cdr3_aa: CSAAGLAGYNEQFF

v_call: TRBV27
j_call: TRBJ2-3
cdr3_aa: CASSLGTSGRLNTQYF

v_call: TRBV24-1
j_call: TRBJ2-2
cdr3_aa: CATSESPYAGELFF

v_call: TRBV4-1
j_call: TRBJ1-4
cdr3_aa: CASSISTGRAGEKLFF

v_call: TRBV4-1
j_call: TRBJ2-7
cdr3_aa: CASSRDPGHITYEQYF

v_call: TRBV13
j_call: TRBJ2-1
cdr3_aa: CASSSQLHNEQFF

v_call: TRBV5-1
j_call: TRBJ2-5
cdr3_aa: CASSLGPGGPLETQYF

v_call: TRBV2
j_call: TRBJ2-1
cdr3_aa: CASSLRTDYNEQFF

v_call: TRBV7-9
j_call: TRBJ2-7
cdr3_aa: CASSLDSPAAYEQYF

v_call: TRBV4-2
j_call: TRBJ2-1
cdr3_aa: CASSQDWVAGYNEQFF

v_call: TRBV7-9
j_call: TRBJ2-3
cdr3_aa: CAVGQGVADTQYF

v_call: TRBV4-1
j_call: TRBJ2-2
cdr3_aa: CASSPRDSRNTGELFF

v_call: TRBV5-1
j_call: TRBJ2-7
cdr3_aa: CASSFRLAGTSSYEQYF

v_call: TRBV9
j_call: TRBJ2-7
cdr3_aa: CASSVAMEYEQYF

v_call: TRBV3-1
j_call: TRBJ2-3
cdr3_aa: CASSQDPLPTFTPGDTQYF

v_call: TRBV29-1
j_call: TRBJ2-7
cdr3_aa: CSVGLSYEQYF

v_call: TRBV20-1
j_call: TRBJ2-5
cdr3_aa: CSAIPGSELRTQYF

v_call: TRBV7-6
j_call: TRBJ2-1
cdr3_aa: CASSFLGAGGEQFF

v_call: TRBV25-1
j_call: TRBJ1-1
cdr3_aa: CASGGDRGLAEAFF

v_call: TRBV11-3
j_call: TRBJ2-1
cdr3_aa: CASSLSDGYNEQFF

v_call: TRBV5-6
j_call: TRBJ2-1
cdr3_aa: CASSLNSNEQFF

v_call: TRBV18
j_call: TRBJ2-1
cdr3_aa: CATPAGNEQFF

v_call: TRBV3-1
j_call: TRBJ2-5
cdr3_aa: CASSQFTSLKFGETQYF

v_call: TRBV6-5
j_call: TRBJ2-5
cdr3_aa: CASIRGIRETQYF

v_call: TRBV13
j_call: TRBJ2-1
cdr3_aa: CASSQTSGGAVNEQFF